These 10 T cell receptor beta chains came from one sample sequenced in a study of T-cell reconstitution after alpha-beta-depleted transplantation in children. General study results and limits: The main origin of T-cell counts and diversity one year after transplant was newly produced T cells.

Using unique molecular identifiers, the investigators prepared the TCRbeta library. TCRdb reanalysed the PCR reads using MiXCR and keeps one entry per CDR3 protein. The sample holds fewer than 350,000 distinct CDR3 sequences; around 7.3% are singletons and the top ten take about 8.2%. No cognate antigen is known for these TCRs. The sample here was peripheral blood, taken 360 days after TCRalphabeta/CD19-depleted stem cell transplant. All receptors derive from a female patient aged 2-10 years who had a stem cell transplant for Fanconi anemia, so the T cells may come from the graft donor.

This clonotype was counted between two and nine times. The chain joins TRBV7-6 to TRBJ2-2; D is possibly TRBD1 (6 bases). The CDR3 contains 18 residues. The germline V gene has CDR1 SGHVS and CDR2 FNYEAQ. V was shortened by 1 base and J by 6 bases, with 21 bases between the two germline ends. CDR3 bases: TGTGCCAGCAGCTTAGATCTTAGACAGGAAATAAGGGCCGGGGAGCTGTTTTTT. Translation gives CASSLDLRQEIRAGELFF.

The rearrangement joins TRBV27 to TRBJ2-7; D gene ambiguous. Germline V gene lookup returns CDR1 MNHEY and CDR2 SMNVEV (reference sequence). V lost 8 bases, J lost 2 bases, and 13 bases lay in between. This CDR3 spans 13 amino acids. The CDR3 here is CASRRTSPYEQYF. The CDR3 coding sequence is TGTGCCAGCCGCCGGACCTCACCCTACGAGCAGTACTTC.

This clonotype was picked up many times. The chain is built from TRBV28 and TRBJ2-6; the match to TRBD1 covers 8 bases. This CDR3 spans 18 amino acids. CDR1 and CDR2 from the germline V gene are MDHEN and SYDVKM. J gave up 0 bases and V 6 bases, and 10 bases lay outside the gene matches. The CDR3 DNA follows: TGTGCCAGCAGACCGCCCGGGACAGGTTACTCTGGGGCCAACGTCCTGACTTTC. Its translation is CASRPPGTGYSGANVLTF.

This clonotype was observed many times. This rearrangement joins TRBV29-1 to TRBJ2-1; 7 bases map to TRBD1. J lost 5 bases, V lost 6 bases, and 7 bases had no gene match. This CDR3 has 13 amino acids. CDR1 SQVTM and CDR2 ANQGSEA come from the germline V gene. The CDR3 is CSVLGQAHNEQFF. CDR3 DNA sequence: TGCAGCGTCCTAGGACAGGCCCACAATGAGCAGTTCTTC.

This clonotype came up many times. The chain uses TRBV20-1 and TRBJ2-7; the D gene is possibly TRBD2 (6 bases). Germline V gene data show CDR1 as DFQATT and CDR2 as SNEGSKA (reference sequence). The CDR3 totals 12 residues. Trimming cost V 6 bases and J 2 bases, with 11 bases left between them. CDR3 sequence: CSAAGGTYEQYF. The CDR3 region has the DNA TGCAGTGCCGCCGGGGGAACCTACGAGCAGTACTTC.

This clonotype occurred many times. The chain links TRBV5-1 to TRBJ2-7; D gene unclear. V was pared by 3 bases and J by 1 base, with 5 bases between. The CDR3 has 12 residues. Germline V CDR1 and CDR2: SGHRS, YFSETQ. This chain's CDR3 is CASSSNSYEQYF. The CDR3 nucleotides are TGCGCCAGCAGCTCCAATTCCTACGAGCAGTACTTC.

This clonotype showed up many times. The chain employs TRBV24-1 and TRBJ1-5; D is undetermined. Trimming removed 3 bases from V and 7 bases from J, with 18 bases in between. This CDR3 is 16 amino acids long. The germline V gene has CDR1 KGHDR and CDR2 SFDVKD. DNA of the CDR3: TGTGCCACCAGTGATATGAACGACAAGGGAGGGCAGCCCCAGCATTTT. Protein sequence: CATSDMNDKGGQPQHF.

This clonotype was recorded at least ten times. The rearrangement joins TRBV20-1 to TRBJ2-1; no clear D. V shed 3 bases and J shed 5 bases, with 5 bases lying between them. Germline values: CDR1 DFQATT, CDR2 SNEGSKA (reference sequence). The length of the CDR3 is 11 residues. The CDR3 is CSASPHNEQFF. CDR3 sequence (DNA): TGCAGTGCTAGCCCTCACAATGAGCAGTTCTTC.

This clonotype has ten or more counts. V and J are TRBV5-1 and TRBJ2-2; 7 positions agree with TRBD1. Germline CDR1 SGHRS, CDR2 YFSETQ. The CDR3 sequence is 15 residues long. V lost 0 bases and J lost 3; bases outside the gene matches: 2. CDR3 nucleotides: TGCGCCAGCAGCTTGGGACAGGGTTACACCGGGGAGCTGTTTTTT. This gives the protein CASSLGQGYTGELFF.

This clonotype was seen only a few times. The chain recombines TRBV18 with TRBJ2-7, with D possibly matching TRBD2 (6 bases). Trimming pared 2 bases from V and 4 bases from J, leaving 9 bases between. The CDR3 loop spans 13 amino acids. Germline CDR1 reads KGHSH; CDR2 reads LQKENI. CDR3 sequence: CASSPLEGYEQYF. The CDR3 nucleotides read TGTGCCAGCTCACCATTGGAGGGGTACGAGCAGTACTTC.